The 3 T cell receptor beta chains below come from one sample, sequenced in a study of cytomegalovirus exposure and HLA in healthy donors. Use of 60 Vbeta and 13 Jbeta primers characterized the PCR. The repertoire was sequenced with immunoSEQ multiplex PCR; TCRdb's copy has only in-frame clones and lacks some. The sample consists of 100,000 to 150,000 clones, more than 65% of them appearing once. Sequenced sample: PBMCs. The receptors come from a man aged 18 to 35 in good health and CMV-seropositive.

This clone came up a few times. CDR3 in DNA: TGTGCCACCAGCAGAGATAGGACAGGGAATTCACCCCTCCACTTT. It translates to CATSRDRTGNSPLHF. This chain links TRBV15 with TRBJ1-6, with 8 bases aligning to TRBD1. Germline V gene sequence: CDR1 LNHNV, CDR2 YYDKDF (reference sequence). CDR3 length: 15 residues. Trimming cost V 0 bases and J 7 bases; bases outside gene matches: 2. Variable domain in full (rest from reference TRBV15 and TRBJ1-6): DAMVIQNPRYQVTQFGKPVTLSCSQTLNHNVMYWYQQKSSQAPKLLFHYYDKDFNNEADTPDNFQSRRPNTSFCFLDIRSPGLGDTAMYLCATSRDRTGNSPLHFGNGTRLTVT.

The V call is TRBV6-6, the J call TRBJ2-7; TRBD1 is a possible D gene (6 bases). This CDR3 is 14 amino acids long. Germline assignment: CDR1 MNHNY and CDR2 SVGAGI (reference sequence). Trimming shortened V by 2 bases and J by 1 base, and 9 bases separated the two germline ends. CDR3 in DNA: TGTGCCAGCAGTTACCAAGGACAGTCCTACGAGCAGTACTTC. Translating it yields CASSYQGQSYEQYF.

The V call is TRBV7-6, the J call TRBJ2-2; D gene unclear. V lost 5 bases, J lost 3 bases, and 4 bases lay in between. CDR1 is SGHVS, CDR2 FNYEAQ, per germline. This CDR3 has 12 residues. CDR3 nucleotides: TGTGCCAGCAGCCTACACACCGGGGAGCTGTTTTTT. It translates to CASSLHTGELFF.